Below, 4 T cell receptor beta chains from the same sample are listed, as sequenced in a study of regulatory T cells in long-lasting Graves disease. iRepertoire HTBI primers and Arm-PCR of CDR3 regions built TCR beta libraries. TCRdb re-called the multiplex PCR reads through MiXCR, storing one row per CDR3 protein. The sample lists 560,000 or so distinct CDR3 sequences, approximately 16% occurring once. Time point described: newly diagnosed GD, antithyroid drugs for less than 3 months. After RNA was extracted from PBMCs, the TCR library was made from it. The sample was also reused in another study, on T cells in Graves' hyperthyroidism and ophthalmopathy.

The source material was peripheral blood mononuclear cells (PBMCs), sampled at new diagnosis, from a patient treated with antithyroid drugs. Every receptor here comes from a man aged 18-30 years with Graves disease.

This clonotype showed up just a few times. This sequence joins TRBV5-8 and TRBJ2-1; maybe TRBD2 (5 bases). Germline assignment: CDR1 SGHTS and CDR2 YDEGEE. The CDR3 runs 16 residues. The germline V and J ends were trimmed by 0 bases and 7 bases, with 17 bases remaining between them. CDR3 DNA sequence: TGTGCCAGCAGCTTGGGCAGCGGTACCATTCAGAATGAGCAGTTCTTC. Amino acids: CASSLGSGTIQNEQFF. Full variable domain (rest looked up from reference TRBV5-8 and TRBJ2-1): EAGVTQSPTHLIKTRGQQATLRCSPISGHTSVYWYQQALGLGLQFLLWYDEGEERNRGNFPPRFSGRQFPNYSSELNVNALELEDSALYLCASSLGSGTIQNEQFFGPGTRLTVL.

This clonotype was counted at least ten times. The V call is TRBV18, the J call TRBJ2-7, with D possibly TRBD2 on 6 matching bases. Germline CDR1 reads KGHSH; CDR2 reads LQKENI. V dropped 6 bases and J dropped 1 base, with 13 bases sitting between them. The CDR3 contains 14 residues. The CDR3 loop is CASSRTSISYEQYF. The CDR3 nucleotides are TGTGCCAGCTCCCGCACTAGCATATCCTACGAGCAGTACTTC.

The chain combines TRBV5-1 with TRBJ2-7; 7 nucleotides agree with TRBD2. This CDR3 contains 18 residues. Germline CDR1 and CDR2: SGHRS and YFSETQ. V shed 0 bases and J 0 bases; nucleotides not matched to a gene: 12. CDR3 DNA sequence: TGCGCCAGCAGCTTGGAAAGCCCTAGCGGTCAAAGCTCCTACGAGCAGTACTTC. Its translation: CASSLESPSGQSSYEQYF.

The chain couples TRBV19 to TRBJ2-7, with 12 bases lining up with TRBD2. The CDR3 consists of 14 residues. Trimming cost V 7 bases and J 3 bases; bases outside gene matches: 4. Looked up from germline, CDR1 is LNHDA and CDR2 is SQIVND (reference sequence). The CDR3 here is CASNRTSGIYEQYF. In nucleotides, the CDR3 is TGTGCCAGTAACCGGACTAGCGGGATCTACGAGCAGTACTTC. Together with reference TRBV19 and TRBJ2-7, the CDR3 gives the full variable domain: DGGITQSPKYLFRKEGQNVTLSCEQNLNHDAMYWYRQDPGQGLRLIYYSQIVNDFQKGDIAEGYSVSREKKESFPLTVTSAQKNPTAFYLCASNRTSGIYEQYFGPGTRLTVT.